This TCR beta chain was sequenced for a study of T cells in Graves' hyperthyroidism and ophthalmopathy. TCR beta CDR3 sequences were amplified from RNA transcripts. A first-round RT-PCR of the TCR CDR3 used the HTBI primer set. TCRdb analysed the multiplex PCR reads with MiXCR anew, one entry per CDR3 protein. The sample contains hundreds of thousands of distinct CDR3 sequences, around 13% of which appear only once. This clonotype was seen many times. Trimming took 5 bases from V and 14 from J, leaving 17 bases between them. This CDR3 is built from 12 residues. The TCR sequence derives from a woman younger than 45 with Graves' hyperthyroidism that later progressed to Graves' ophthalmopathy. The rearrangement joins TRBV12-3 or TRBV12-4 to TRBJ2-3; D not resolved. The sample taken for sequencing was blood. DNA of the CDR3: TGTGCCAGCAGTCACGGACCCGAATGCCCGTATTTT. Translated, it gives CASSHGPECPYF.